This T cell receptor (beta chain) was retrieved from a study of blood T cell repertoires in COVID-19. Study context: COVID-19 samples from acute and convalescent phases originated in the United States, Italy and Spain. Sources were T cells, B-cell-depleted T cells, or PBMCs; the material itself was cDNA or gDNA.

The V end was cut by 4 bases, the J end by 9 bases, with 17 bases between. This CDR3 comprises 14 residues. Per germline, CDR1 SGDLS and CDR2 YYNGEE. Under the authors' procedure: Nucleated cell counts were estimated from reference gene primer amplification. Libraries were prepared by immunoSEQ multiplex PCR; TCRdb keeps only in-frame clonotypes and omits some of them. V, J and clone size are those of that table, while D and trimming were read from the DNA. The table records 150,000 to 250,000 clones, 94% of them present only once. The material sequenced was peripheral blood. This chain joins TRBV9 and TRBJ2-1; D remains unclear. The clonotype was recovered from a man aged 25 to 40 with COVID-19, enrolled during active disease. The CDR3 DNA follows: TGTGCCAGCAGCCGAGAGCCGGTGAATACTGAGCAGTTCTTC. It is translated as CASSREPVNTEQFF.